This TCR beta chain was captured by sequencing in a study of blood T cell repertoires in COVID-19. Study information: COVID-19 samples from acute and convalescent phases originated in the United States, Italy and Spain. The analysed material was cDNA or gDNA that came from T cells, B-cell-depleted T cells, or PBMCs.

Authors' methods: Amplified reference gene primers provided the basis for estimating nucleated cell counts. Measured with immunoSEQ multiplex PCR; TCRdb has only the in-frame clones, and not every one. V and J calls and clone size follow that table, whereas D and trimming were derived from the DNA. There are some 460,000 clones in the sample; 80% to 90% occur only once, and 4% to 5.5% lies in the top ten. Germline assignment: CDR1 SGHAT and CDR2 FQDESV (reference sequence). This CDR3 contains 15 residues. With 5 bases clipped from V and 5 bases from J, the junction kept 7 bases outside the gene matches.

The sequence came from a woman in her twenties or thirties with acute or convalescent COVID-19. V is TRBV11-1 and J is TRBJ1-5; 9 bases agree with TRBD1. Sequenced: peripheral blood. Here the CDR3 DNA reads TGTGCCAGCAGCATGGGGACAGGGCAAGATCAGCCCCAGCATTTT. It translates to CASSMGTGQDQPQHF.